The clone carrying this T cell receptor (beta chain) was counted only a few times. Its antigen is currently unknown. The sample is drawn from a study of T cells in Graves' hyperthyroidism and ophthalmopathy. Study-wide points: In validation, the model predicted ophthalmopathy. These predictions came a median roughly six months before onset.

There were TCR beta CDR3 regions amplified from RNA transcripts. Primed by the HTBI set, a first-round RT-PCR was run on the TCR CDR3. Each CDR3 protein is one row after TCRdb ran MiXCR on the multiplex PCR reads. The data show hundreds of thousands of distinct CDR3 sequences, roughly a quarter seen once. Enrolled ophthalmopathy patients presented with a Clinical Activity Score of at least 3, a NOSPECS grade of at least 4, and disease duration under 3 months. Patients were excluded for uncontrolled infection, other autoimmune disease, pregnancy or lactation. The PBMCs were sourced from fresh peripheral blood (around 9.9 ml). The receptor was derived from a middle-aged woman with Graves' ophthalmopathy. The sample comprised blood.

The CDR3 protein is CASSGRGWVGQPQHF. Written as DNA, the CDR3 is TGTGCCAGCAGTGGACGGGGGTGGGTAGGGCAGCCCCAGCATTTT. This chain joins TRBV6-1 and TRBJ1-5, with D tentatively TRBD1 (5 bases). V dropped 4 bases and J dropped 7 bases, with 17 bases sitting between them. Germline V gene sequence: CDR1 MNHNS, CDR2 SASEGT. The CDR3 consists of 15 residues.